This TCR beta chain originates from a study of blood T cell repertoires in COVID-19. Study-wide background: Sites in the United States, Italy and Spain provided acute and convalescent COVID-19 samples. Sample material is recorded as cDNA or gDNA derived from T cells, B-cell-depleted T cells, or PBMCs.

How the authors handled the data: The assay estimated nucleated cells by amplifying reference gene primers. Sequencing was performed with immunoSEQ multiplex PCR; in TCRdb, only in-frame clones are kept and a portion is missing. The V and J calls and clone size were taken over from that table, and D and trimming were inferred from the DNA. The table shows tens of thousands of clones, with approximately 82% occurring only once. This CDR3 is built from 17 residues. V was trimmed by 0 bases and J by 0 bases, leaving 14 bases between them. Germline CDR1 is LNHDA and CDR2 is SQIVND (reference sequence). This clonotype was sampled from a woman aged 80 or older with active or convalescent COVID-19. The chain carries TRBV19 and TRBJ1-2; D not resolved. The sequenced material came from peripheral blood. CDR3 nucleotide sequence: TGTGCCAGTAGTATAGACCCCGGGGATCCAGCTAACTATGGCTACACCTTC. Translation: CASSIDPGDPANYGYTF.